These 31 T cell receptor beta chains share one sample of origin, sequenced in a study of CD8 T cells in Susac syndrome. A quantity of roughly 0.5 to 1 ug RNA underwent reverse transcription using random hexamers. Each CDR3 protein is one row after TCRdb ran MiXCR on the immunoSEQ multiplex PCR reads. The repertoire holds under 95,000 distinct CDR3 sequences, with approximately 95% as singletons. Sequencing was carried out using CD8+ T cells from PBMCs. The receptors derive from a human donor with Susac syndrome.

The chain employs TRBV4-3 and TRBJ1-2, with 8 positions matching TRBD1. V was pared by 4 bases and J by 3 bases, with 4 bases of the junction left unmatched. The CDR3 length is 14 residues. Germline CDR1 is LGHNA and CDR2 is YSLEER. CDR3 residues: CASSPSGGDYGYTF. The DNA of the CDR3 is TGCGCCAGCAGCCCTTCAGGGGGCGACTATGGCTACACCTTC.

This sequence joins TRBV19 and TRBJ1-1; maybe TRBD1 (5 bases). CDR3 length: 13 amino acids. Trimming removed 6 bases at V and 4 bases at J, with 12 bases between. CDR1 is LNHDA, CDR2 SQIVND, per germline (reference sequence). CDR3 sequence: CASSLKRGTEAFF. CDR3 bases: TGTGCCAGTAGCTTAAAAAGGGGCACTGAAGCTTTCTTT.

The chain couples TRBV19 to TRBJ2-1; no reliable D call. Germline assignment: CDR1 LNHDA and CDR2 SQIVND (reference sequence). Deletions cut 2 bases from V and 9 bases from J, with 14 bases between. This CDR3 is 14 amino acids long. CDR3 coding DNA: TGTGCCAGTAGTATACAACAGACTCATGGTGAGCAGTTCTTC. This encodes CASSIQQTHGEQFF.

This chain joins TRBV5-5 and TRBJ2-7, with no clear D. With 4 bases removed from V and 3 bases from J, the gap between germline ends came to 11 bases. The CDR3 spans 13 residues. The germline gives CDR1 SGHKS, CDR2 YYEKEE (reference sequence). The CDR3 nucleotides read TGTGCCAGCAGCCCCCCGGGCGACTACGAGCAGTACTTC. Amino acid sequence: CASSPPGDYEQYF.

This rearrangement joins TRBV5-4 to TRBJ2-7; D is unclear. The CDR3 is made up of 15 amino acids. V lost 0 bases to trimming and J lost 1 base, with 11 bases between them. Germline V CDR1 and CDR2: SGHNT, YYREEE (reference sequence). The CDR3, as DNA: TGTGCCAGCAGCTTGGAACTTTACGATTCCTACGAGCAGTACTTC. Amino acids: CASSLELYDSYEQYF.

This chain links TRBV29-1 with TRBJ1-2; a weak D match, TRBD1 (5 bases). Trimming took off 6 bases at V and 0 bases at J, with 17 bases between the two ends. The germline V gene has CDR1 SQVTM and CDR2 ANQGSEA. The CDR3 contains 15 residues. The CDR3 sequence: CSVLDSGGSNYGYTF. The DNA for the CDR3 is TGCAGCGTCCTCGACAGCGGGGGTTCTAACTATGGCTACACCTTC.

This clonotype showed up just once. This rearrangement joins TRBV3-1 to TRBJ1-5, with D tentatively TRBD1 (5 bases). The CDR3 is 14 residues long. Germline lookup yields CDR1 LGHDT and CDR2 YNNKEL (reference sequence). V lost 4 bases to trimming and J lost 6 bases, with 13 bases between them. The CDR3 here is CASSPIPQGQPQHF. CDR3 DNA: TGTGCCAGCAGCCCTATTCCGCAGGGTCAGCCCCAGCATTTT. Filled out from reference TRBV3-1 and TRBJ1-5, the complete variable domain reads DTAVSQTPKYLVTQMGNDKSIKCEQNLGHDTMYWYKQDSKKFLKIMFSYNNKELIINETVPNRFSPKSPDKAHLNLHINSLELGDSAVYFCASSPIPQGQPQHFGDGTRLSIL.

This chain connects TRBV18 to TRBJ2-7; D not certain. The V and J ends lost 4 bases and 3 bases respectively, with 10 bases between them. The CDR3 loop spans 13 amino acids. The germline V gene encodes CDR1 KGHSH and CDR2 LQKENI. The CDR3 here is CASSLPDGYEQYF. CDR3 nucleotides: TGTGCCAGCTCACTACCGGACGGCTACGAGCAGTACTTC.

The CDR3 nucleotides read TGCAGTGCTAGGGGACTACTTGCTAGCGAGCAGTACTTC. Amino acids: CSARGLLASEQYF. This chain connects TRBV20-1 to TRBJ2-7, with TRBD2 matching over 7 bases. The CDR3 sequence is 13 residues long. The germline V gene has CDR1 DFQATT and CDR2 SNEGSKA (reference sequence). The J segment lost 6 bases and the V segment lost 3 bases, leaving 8 bases of the junction unmatched.

The CDR3 spells CASSTYNQPQHF. CDR3 bases: TGTGCCAGCAGTACCTACAATCAGCCCCAGCATTTT. The chain is built from TRBV2 and TRBJ1-5; no reliable D call. V was clipped by 5 bases and J by 3 bases, with 5 bases between them. The germline V gene has CDR1 SNHLY and CDR2 FYNNEI. This CDR3 region has 12 residues.

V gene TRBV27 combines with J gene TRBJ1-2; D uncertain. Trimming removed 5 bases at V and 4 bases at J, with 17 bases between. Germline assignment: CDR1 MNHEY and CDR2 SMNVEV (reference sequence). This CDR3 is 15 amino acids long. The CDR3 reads CASSPREAPLYGYTF. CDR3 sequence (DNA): TGTGCCAGCAGTCCCCGAGAGGCCCCCCTCTATGGCTACACCTTC.

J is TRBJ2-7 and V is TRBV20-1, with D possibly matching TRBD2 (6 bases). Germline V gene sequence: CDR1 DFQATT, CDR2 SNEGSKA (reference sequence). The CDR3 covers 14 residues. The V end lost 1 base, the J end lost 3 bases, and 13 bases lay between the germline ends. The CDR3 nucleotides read TGCAGTGCTAGAGGACTAGGGGTTAACTACGAGCAGTACTTC. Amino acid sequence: CSARGLGVNYEQYF.

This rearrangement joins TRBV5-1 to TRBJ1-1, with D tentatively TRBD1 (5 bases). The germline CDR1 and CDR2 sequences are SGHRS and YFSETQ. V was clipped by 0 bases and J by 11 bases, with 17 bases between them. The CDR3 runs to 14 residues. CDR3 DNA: TGCGCCAGCAGCTTGGCCGTAATCGGGGGAGCGGCTTTCTTT. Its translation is CASSLAVIGGAAFF.

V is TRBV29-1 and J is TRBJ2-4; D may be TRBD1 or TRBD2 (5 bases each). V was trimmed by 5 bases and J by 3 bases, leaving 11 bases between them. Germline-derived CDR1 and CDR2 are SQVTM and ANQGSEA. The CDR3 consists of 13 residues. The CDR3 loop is CSVHGTDKNIQYF. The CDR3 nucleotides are TGCAGCGTTCACGGGACCGACAAAAACATTCAGTACTTC.

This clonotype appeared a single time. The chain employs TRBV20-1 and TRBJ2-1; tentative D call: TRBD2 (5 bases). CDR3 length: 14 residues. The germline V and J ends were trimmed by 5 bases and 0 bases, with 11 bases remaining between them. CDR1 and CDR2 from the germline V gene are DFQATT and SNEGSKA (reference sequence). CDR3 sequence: CSALSGDSYNEQFF. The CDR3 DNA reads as TGCAGTGCTTTAAGCGGAGACTCCTACAATGAGCAGTTCTTC.

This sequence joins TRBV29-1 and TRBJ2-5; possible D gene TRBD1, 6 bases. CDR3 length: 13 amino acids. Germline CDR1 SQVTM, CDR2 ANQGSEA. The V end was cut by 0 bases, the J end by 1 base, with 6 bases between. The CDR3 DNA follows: TGCAGCGTTGAAGAGGGGGCCCAAGAGACCCAGTACTTC. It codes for CSVEEGAQETQYF.

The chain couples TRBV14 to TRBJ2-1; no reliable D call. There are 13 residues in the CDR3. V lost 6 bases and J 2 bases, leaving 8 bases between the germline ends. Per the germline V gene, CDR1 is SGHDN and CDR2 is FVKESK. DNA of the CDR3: TGTGCCAGCAGGGGCCCGGCCTACAATGAGCAGTTCTTC. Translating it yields CASRGPAYNEQFF. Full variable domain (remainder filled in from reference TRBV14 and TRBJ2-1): EAGVTQFPSHSVIEKGQTVTLRCDPISGHDNLYWYRRVMGKEIKFLLHFVKESKQDESGMPNNRFLAERTGGTYSTLKVQPAELEDSGVYFCASRGPAYNEQFFGPGTRLTVL.

DNA for the CDR3: TGTGCCAGCAGTCCCGGGACGGGGGAAGCCGGGGAGCTGTTTTTT. Translation: CASSPGTGEAGELFF. The chain links TRBV6-5 to TRBJ2-2; a weak D match, TRBD2 (6 bases). The ends were cut back, 5 bases at V and 6 bases at J, with 16 bases in the middle. The germline gives CDR1 MNHEY, CDR2 SVGAGI. The CDR3 extends over 15 amino acids.

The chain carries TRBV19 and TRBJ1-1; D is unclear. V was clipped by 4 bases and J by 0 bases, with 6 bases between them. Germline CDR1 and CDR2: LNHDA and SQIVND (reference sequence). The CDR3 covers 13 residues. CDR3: CASSNAMNTEAFF. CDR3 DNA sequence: TGTGCCAGTAGTAATGCAATGAACACTGAAGCTTTCTTT.

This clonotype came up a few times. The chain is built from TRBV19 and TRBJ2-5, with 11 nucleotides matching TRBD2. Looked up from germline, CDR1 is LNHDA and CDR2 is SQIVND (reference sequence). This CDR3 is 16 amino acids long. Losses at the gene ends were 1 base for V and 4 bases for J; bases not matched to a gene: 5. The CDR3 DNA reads TGTGCCAGTAGTATAGGTACTAGCGGGAGCCGAGAGACCCAGTACTTC. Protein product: CASSIGTSGSRETQYF.

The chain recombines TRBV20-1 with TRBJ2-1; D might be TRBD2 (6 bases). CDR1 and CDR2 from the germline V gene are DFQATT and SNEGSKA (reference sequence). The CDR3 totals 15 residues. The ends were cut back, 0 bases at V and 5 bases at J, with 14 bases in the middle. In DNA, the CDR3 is TGCAGTGCTAGAGATGGTAGCGGAGTCCACAATGAGCAGTTCTTC. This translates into CSARDGSGVHNEQFF.

CDR3 DNA: TGCAGTGCTAGAGCGACAGGAGACTATGGCTACACCTTC. Protein sequence: CSARATGDYGYTF. This chain uses TRBV20-1 with TRBJ1-2; TRBD1 is a possible D gene (6 bases). This CDR3 has 13 residues. The V gene's germline CDR1 is DFQATT and CDR2 SNEGSKA (reference sequence). The germline V and J ends were trimmed by 1 base and 3 bases, with 9 bases remaining between them.

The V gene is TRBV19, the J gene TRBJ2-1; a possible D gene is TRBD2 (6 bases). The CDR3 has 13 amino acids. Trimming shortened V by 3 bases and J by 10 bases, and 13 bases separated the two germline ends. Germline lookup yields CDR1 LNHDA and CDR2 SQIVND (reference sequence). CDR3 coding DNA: TGTGCCAGTAGTATCCCCGGGACTCAAGAGCAGTTCTTC. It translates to CASSIPGTQEQFF.

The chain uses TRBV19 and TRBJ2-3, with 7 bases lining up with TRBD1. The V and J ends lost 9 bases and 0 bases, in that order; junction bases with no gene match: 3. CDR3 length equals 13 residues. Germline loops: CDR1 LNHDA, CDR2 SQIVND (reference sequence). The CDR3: CASQQGSTDTQYF. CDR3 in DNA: TGTGCCAGCCAACAGGGGAGCACAGATACGCAGTATTTT.

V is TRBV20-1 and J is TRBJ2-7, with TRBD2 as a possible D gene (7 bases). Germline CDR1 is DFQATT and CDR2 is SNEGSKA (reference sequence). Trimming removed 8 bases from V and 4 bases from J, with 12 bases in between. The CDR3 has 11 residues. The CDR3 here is CSSGTRYEQYF. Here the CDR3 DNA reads TGCAGTAGCGGGACAAGATACGAGCAGTACTTC.

The CDR3 is CSARAGEDHEQYF. The CDR3 coding sequence is TGCAGTGCTAGAGCGGGAGAAGACCACGAGCAGTACTTC. The V gene is TRBV20-1, the J gene TRBJ2-7; tentative D call: TRBD2 (6 bases). CDR1 and CDR2 from the germline V gene are DFQATT and SNEGSKA (reference sequence). The CDR3 has 13 residues. With 1 base removed from V and 5 bases from J, the gap between germline ends came to 12 bases.

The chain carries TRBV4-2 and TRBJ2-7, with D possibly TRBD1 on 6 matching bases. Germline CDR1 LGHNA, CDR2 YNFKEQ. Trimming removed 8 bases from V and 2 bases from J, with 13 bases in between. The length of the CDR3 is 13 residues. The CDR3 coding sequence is TGTGCCAGCTCCAGGGGTCCAACCTACGAGCAGTACTTC. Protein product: CASSRGPTYEQYF.

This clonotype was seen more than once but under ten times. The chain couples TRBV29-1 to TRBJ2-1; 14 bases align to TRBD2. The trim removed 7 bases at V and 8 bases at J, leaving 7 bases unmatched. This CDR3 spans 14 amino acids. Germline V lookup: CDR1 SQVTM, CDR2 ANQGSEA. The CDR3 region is CSAPGLAGEDEQFF. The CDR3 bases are TGCAGCGCTCCGGGACTAGCGGGAGAGGATGAGCAGTTCTTC.

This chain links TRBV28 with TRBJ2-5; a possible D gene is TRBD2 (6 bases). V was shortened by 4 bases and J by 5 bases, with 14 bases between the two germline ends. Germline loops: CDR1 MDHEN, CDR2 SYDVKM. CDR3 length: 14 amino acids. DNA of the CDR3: TGTGCCAGCAGTTCGACTAGGAACCTTGAGACCCAGTACTTC. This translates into CASSSTRNLETQYF.

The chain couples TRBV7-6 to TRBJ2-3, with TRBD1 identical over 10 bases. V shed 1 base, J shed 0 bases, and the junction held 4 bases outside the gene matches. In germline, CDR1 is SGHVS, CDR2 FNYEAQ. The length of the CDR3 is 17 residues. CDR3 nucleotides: TGTGCCAGCAGCTTAGTGTGGACAGGGGGTAGCACAGATACGCAGTATTTT. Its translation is CASSLVWTGGSTDTQYF.

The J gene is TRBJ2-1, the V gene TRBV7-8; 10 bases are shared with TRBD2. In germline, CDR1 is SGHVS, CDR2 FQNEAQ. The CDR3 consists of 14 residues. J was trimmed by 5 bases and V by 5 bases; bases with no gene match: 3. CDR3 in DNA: TGTGCCAGCAGCACGGGACTAGCGCACAATGAGCAGTTCTTC. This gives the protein CASSTGLAHNEQFF.